This entry lists 24 T cell receptor beta chains sequenced from one sample in a study of OX40 agonist ivuxolimab in advanced cancers. Sequencing was performed with immunoSEQ multiplex PCR; in TCRdb, only in-frame clones are kept and a portion is missing. Among some 10,000 clones listed, 86% were seen once. The source was CD4+ or CD8+ T cells sorted from blood, collected in a trial of the OX40 agonist ivuxolimab. These receptors originate from an adult with an advanced solid tumor such as melanoma, head and neck, liver or kidney cancer.

The CDR3 sequence is CASSLDRGLGDTQYF. The DNA for the CDR3 is TGTGCCAGCAGTTTAGACAGGGGGCTGGGAGATACGCAGTATTTT. The chain links TRBV28 to TRBJ2-3; TRBD1 aligns across 10 bases. Germline V gene lookup returns CDR1 MDHEN and CDR2 SYDVKM. J was trimmed by 5 bases and V by 2 bases; bases with no gene match: 4. CDR3 length: 15 amino acids.

V is TRBV28 and J is TRBJ2-7; TRBD2 might be the D (5 bases). Germline loops: CDR1 MDHEN, CDR2 SYDVKM. This CDR3 has 14 residues. Between the trimmed V and J ends, which lost 6 bases and 4 bases, there was a span of 16 bases. DNA for the CDR3: TGTGCCAGCAGCCCGACGGACGGAGGATACGAGCAGTACTTC. Residues: CASSPTDGGYEQYF.

The chain links TRBV11-1 to TRBJ2-7, with TRBD2 as a possible D gene (6 bases). CDR1 is SGHAT, CDR2 FQDESV, per germline (reference sequence). The V gene lost 0 bases and the J gene lost 3 bases, with 9 bases spanning the gap. The length of the CDR3 is 14 residues. In nucleotides, the CDR3 is TGTGCCAGCAGCTTAGCGGCGGGATTCTACGAGCAGTACTTC. It translates to CASSLAAGFYEQYF.

The chain employs TRBV6-5 and TRBJ2-5; no definite D call. V shed 5 bases and J shed 9 bases, with 13 bases lying between them. Germline CDR1 reads MNHEY; CDR2 reads SVGAGI. The CDR3 extends over 12 amino acids. As DNA, the CDR3 is TGTGCCAGCAGTCCAAGCCTCTACCCCCAGTACTTC. As protein: CASSPSLYPQYF.

This sequence joins TRBV5-6 and TRBJ2-7; 10 bases agree with TRBD1. Germline V gene data show CDR1 as SGHDT and CDR2 as YYEEEE. Unmatched junction bases numbered 1, after V lost 2 bases and J lost 2 bases. The CDR3 length is 14 residues. CDR3 sequence reads: CASSFGTGAYEQYF. The CDR3 bases are TGTGCCAGCAGCTTTGGGACAGGGGCCTACGAGCAGTACTTC.

This clone was counted only a few times. The V and J genes are TRBV5-1 and TRBJ1-1; 8 bases match TRBD1. Germline CDR1 reads SGHRS; CDR2 reads YFSETQ. V lost 0 bases to trimming and J lost 3 bases; unmatched junction nucleotides: 10. The CDR3 covers 17 residues. CDR3 amino acids: CASSLGASTGGHTEAFF. The DNA for the CDR3 is TGCGCCAGCAGCTTGGGGGCCTCTACAGGGGGGCACACTGAAGCTTTCTTT.

This sequence joins TRBV19 and TRBJ2-7; 7 nucleotides match TRBD2. This CDR3 is built from 14 residues. Germline-derived CDR1 and CDR2 are LNHDA and SQIVND (reference sequence). V lost 3 bases to trimming and J lost 0 bases; unmatched junction nucleotides: 2. CDR3 region: CASSIPGGSYEQYF. CDR3 bases: TGTGCCAGTAGTATCCCGGGGGGCTCCTACGAGCAGTACTTC.

The V call is TRBV11-2, the J call TRBJ1-1; D is unresolved. CDR3 length: 12 residues. Germline loops: CDR1 SGHAT, CDR2 FQNNGV. Trimming stripped 1 base from V and 5 bases from J, with 5 bases between. The CDR3 bases are TGTGCCAGCAGCTTAGTAAGGACTGAAGCTTTCTTT. Encoded protein: CASSLVRTEAFF.

This clone was detected only a few times. The chain joins TRBV11-2 to TRBJ2-1, with a tentative D call TRBD2 (6 bases). V lost 3 bases to trimming and J lost 3 bases, with 18 bases between them. Germline lookup yields CDR1 SGHAT and CDR2 FQNNGV. The CDR3 length is 17 residues. The CDR3 region has the DNA TGTGCCAGCAGCTTGTACCCAGAGGACTACATCTACAATGAGCAGTTCTTC. This translates into CASSLYPEDYIYNEQFF.

The rearrangement uses TRBV27 and TRBJ2-7, with TRBD1 identical over 10 bases. The CDR3 contains 14 residues. Per the germline V gene, CDR1 is MNHEY and CDR2 is SMNVEV (reference sequence). The J segment lost 6 bases and the V segment lost 6 bases, leaving 8 bases of the junction unmatched. The CDR3 sequence: CASSPGQGIGEQYF. The CDR3 nucleotides read TGTGCCAGCAGCCCGGGACAGGGGATAGGCGAGCAGTACTTC.

The chain carries TRBV12-5 and TRBJ2-1; the D is unclear. CDR1 is LGHNT and CDR2 is FRNRAP in the germline V gene. The CDR3 covers 14 residues. Trimming removed 0 bases at V and 5 bases at J, with 8 bases between. CDR3 in DNA: TGTGCTAGTGGTTTGGTAAACGCGAACAATGAGCAGTTCTTC. This translates into CASGLVNANNEQFF.

The gene calls are TRBV5-1 and TRBJ2-5; tentative D call: TRBD1 (6 bases). This CDR3 comprises 14 residues. From germline, CDR1 is SGHRS and CDR2 YFSETQ. The germline V and J ends were trimmed by 2 bases and 1 base, with 9 bases remaining between them. CDR3 loop: CASSLTGPQETQYF. In DNA, the CDR3 is TGCGCCAGCAGCTTAACAGGGCCCCAAGAGACCCAGTACTTC.

The CDR3: CASSPELDTNYGYTF. The CDR3 DNA reads as TGTGCCAGCTCACCAGAGCTGGACACTAACTATGGCTACACCTTC. The chain links TRBV18 to TRBJ1-2; D is perhaps TRBD1 (5 bases). CDR1 KGHSH and CDR2 LQKENI come from the germline V gene. This CDR3 has 15 amino acids. V lost 2 bases, J lost 0 bases, and 10 bases lay in between.

The V call is TRBV5-8, the J call TRBJ1-4; 7 nucleotides align to TRBD1. Looked up from germline, CDR1 is SGHTS and CDR2 is YDEGEE. Trimming at V came to 5 bases and at J to 0 bases, leaving 13 bases not matched to a gene. This CDR3 has 18 amino acids. The CDR3 is CASSRRGRGETTNEKLFF. Here the CDR3 DNA reads TGTGCCAGCAGTCGGCGGGGCAGGGGGGAAACAACTAATGAAAAACTGTTTTTT.

The rearrangement joins TRBV10-1 to TRBJ2-7, with TRBD1 matching 10 bases. The junction had 4 bases not matched to a gene; V was cut back by 2 bases and J by 3 bases. The V gene's germline CDR1 is WNHNN and CDR2 SYGVQD (reference sequence). The CDR3 has 15 amino acids. The CDR3 DNA follows: TGCGCCAGCAGTGAGGGGACAGGGGTGGACTACGAGCAGTACTTC. Protein: CASSEGTGVDYEQYF.

In DNA form, the CDR3 reads TGTGCCAGCAGTTCCACTTTCGGGACAGGGTCCTCTGGGGCCAACGTCCTGACTTTC. This sequence encodes CASSSTFGTGSSGANVLTF. The chain employs TRBV27 and TRBJ2-6; 9 bases are a match to TRBD1. The V and J ends lost 4 bases and 0 bases, in that order; junction bases with no gene match: 10. The CDR3 has 19 residues. Germline values: CDR1 MNHEY, CDR2 SMNVEV (reference sequence). The entire variable domain, with the rest obtained from reference TRBV27 and TRBJ2-6, is as follows: EAQVTQNPRYLITVTGKKLTVTCSQNMNHEYMSWYRQDPGLGLRQIYYSMNVEVTDKGDVPEGYKVSRKEKRNFPLILESPSPNQTSLYFCASSSTFGTGSSGANVLTFGAGSRLTVL.

The V gene is TRBV11-2, the J gene TRBJ2-3; perhaps D is TRBD1 or TRBD2 (5 bases each). V shed 1 base and J shed 3 bases, with 20 bases lying between them. The germline gives CDR1 SGHAT, CDR2 FQNNGV. The CDR3 runs 18 residues. CDR3 in DNA: TGTGCCAGCAGCTTAGGGCCCGCGAGTGGGGGTGGAACAGATACGCAGTATTTT. Protein product: CASSLGPASGGGTDTQYF.

This clone is medium-sized. The genes are TRBV2 and TRBJ2-7; D is tentatively TRBD1 or TRBD2 (5 bases each). CDR3 length equals 13 residues. CDR1 is SNHLY and CDR2 is FYNNEI in the germline V gene. The V end lost 0 bases, the J end lost 6 bases, and 9 bases lay between the germline ends. The CDR3 spells CASSEARDGEQYF. The CDR3 DNA reads TGTGCCAGCAGTGAAGCCCGGGACGGCGAGCAGTACTTC.

In regard to this clone: One end of the junction fails to match germline, which may point to a read error. CDR3 sequence reads: CATSQGGENTEAFF. In DNA, the CDR3 is TGTGCCACCAGTCAAGGCGGAGAAAACACTGAAGCTTTCTTT. The chain joins TRBV10-3 to TRBJ1-1; the D is unclear. CDR3 length: 14 residues. CDR1 and CDR2 from the germline V gene are ENHRY and SYGVKD.

This rearrangement joins TRBV19 to TRBJ2-7; TRBD1 aligns across 8 bases. The CDR3 extends over 14 amino acids. Unmatched junction bases numbered 0, after V lost 1 base and J lost 1 base. The germline CDR1 and CDR2 sequences are LNHDA and SQIVND (reference sequence). The CDR3 sequence is CASSIGTGSYEQYF. CDR3 in DNA: TGTGCCAGTAGTATAGGGACAGGGTCCTACGAGCAGTACTTC.

The chain joins TRBV9 to TRBJ2-6; 8 bases fit TRBD2. The CDR3 is 18 residues long. V lost 0 bases to trimming and J lost 1 base; unmatched junction nucleotides: 6. CDR1 is SGDLS and CDR2 is YYNGEE in the germline V gene. In DNA, the CDR3 is TGTGCCAGCAGCGTAGGCTCGGGGGGGCCTTCTGGGGCCAACGTCCTGACTTTC. This sequence encodes CASSVGSGGPSGANVLTF. Together with reference TRBV9 and TRBJ2-6, the CDR3 gives the full variable domain: DSGVTQTPKHLITATGQRVTLRCSPRSGDLSVYWYQQSLDQGLQFLIQYYNGEERAKGNILERFSAQQFPDLHSELNLSSLELGDSALYFCASSVGSGGPSGANVLTFGAGSRLTVL.

The chain uses TRBV10-2 and TRBJ1-5; D not resolved. This CDR3 has 15 amino acids. The V gene's germline CDR1 is WSHSY and CDR2 SAAADI. Trimming stripped 7 bases from V and 7 bases from J, with 20 bases between. The CDR3 is CASTPEEGLVQPQHF. CDR3 coding DNA: TGCGCCAGCACCCCGGAGGAGGGTCTGGTACAGCCCCAGCATTTT.

CDR3 region: CASRGQGVWSNQPQHF. DNA of the CDR3: TGTGCCAGCCGGGGGCAGGGCGTTTGGAGCAATCAGCCCCAGCATTTT. This rearrangement joins TRBV28 to TRBJ1-5; TRBD1 is a possible D gene (6 bases). From germline, CDR1 is MDHEN and CDR2 SYDVKM. CDR3 length equals 16 residues. Trimming left V 8 bases short and J 1 base short, with 18 bases between.

The chain joins TRBV15 to TRBJ1-4; 11 bases agree with TRBD1. V dropped 10 bases and J dropped 7; count of bases not matched to a gene: 5. This CDR3 region has 13 residues. CDR1 and CDR2 from the germline V gene are LNHNV and YYDKDF (reference sequence). DNA for the CDR3: TGTGCCAGCGGGACAGGGGGATCTGAAAAACTGTTTTTT. Residues: CASGTGGSEKLFF. Combining the CDR3 with reference TRBV15 and TRBJ1-4 gives the whole variable domain DAMVIQNPRYQVTQFGKPVTLSCSQTLNHNVMYWYQQKSSQAPKLLFHYYDKDFNNEADTPDNFQSRRPNTSFCFLDIRSPGLGDTAMYLCASGTGGSEKLFFGSGTQLSVL.